Each of the 27 T cell receptor beta chains below was sequenced from the same sample in a study of cytomegalovirus exposure and HLA in healthy donors. Primers: 60 Vbeta forward and 13 Jbeta reverse. Assay: immunoSEQ multiplex PCR; the TCRdb copy retains only in-frame clones and omits some. This sample carries fewer than 200,000 clones, more than 70% of them seen once, and the ten largest clones take roughly 1.5%. Specimen: PBMCs. The receptors shown here come from a male donor in good health and CMV-seronegative.

The chain links TRBV5-1 to TRBJ2-3, with a weak D call TRBD2 (6 bases). Trimming shortened V by 0 bases and J by 2 bases, and 13 bases separated the two germline ends. The CDR3 length is 16 residues. Germline CDR1 is SGHRS and CDR2 is YFSETQ. CDR3 in amino acids: CASSLESRGYTDTQYF. The CDR3 nucleotides read TGCGCCAGCAGCTTGGAATCGCGGGGTTACACAGATACGCAGTATTTT.

CDR3 nucleotide sequence: TGTGCCAGCAGCTGGGGACAGGGGGAAAATCAGCCCCAGCATTTT. It codes for CASSWGQGENQPQHF. The J gene is TRBJ1-5, the V gene TRBV7-9; TRBD1 aligns across 11 bases. The CDR3 is 15 residues long. The germline V gene encodes CDR1 SEHNR and CDR2 FQNEAQ (reference sequence). V shed 4 bases and J 4 bases; nucleotides not matched to a gene: 3.

The V call is TRBV5-4, the J call TRBJ2-1, with TRBD1 identical over 9 bases. The CDR3 spans 15 residues. Germline lookup yields CDR1 SGHNT and CDR2 YYREEE (reference sequence). The trim removed 5 bases at V and 1 base at J, leaving 4 bases unmatched. CDR3 in amino acids: CASSKGQGSYNEQFF. In DNA, the CDR3 is TGTGCCAGCAGTAAAGGACAGGGGTCCTACAATGAGCAGTTCTTC.

J is TRBJ2-7 and V is TRBV27; tentatively, D is TRBD2 (7 bases). Trimming cost V 6 bases and J 7 bases, with 25 bases left between them. Germline loops: CDR1 MNHEY, CDR2 SMNVEV (reference sequence). The CDR3 totals 16 residues. CDR3 coding DNA: TGTGCCAGCAGAAGGGGGGTGGCGGGAGCGTCGAGGGAGCAGTACTTC. Protein sequence: CASRRGVAGASREQYF.

The CDR3: CASSLRVMNTEAFF. DNA for the CDR3: TGTGCCAGCAGCTTGAGAGTCATGAACACTGAAGCTTTCTTT. The chain uses TRBV7-2 and TRBJ1-1; D is unclear. Germline assignment: CDR1 SGHTA and CDR2 FQGNSA. The CDR3 loop spans 14 amino acids. V lost 3 bases, J lost 0 bases, and 8 bases lay in between.

This clone showed up just once. The CDR3 reads CASSYRTSGDEQFF. The CDR3 DNA reads as TGTGCCAGCAGTTACCGCACGTCGGGAGATGAGCAGTTCTTC. V gene TRBV6-5 combines with J gene TRBJ2-1; D perhaps matches TRBD2 (6 bases). From germline, CDR1 is MNHEY and CDR2 SVGAGI. V was shortened by 2 bases and J by 8 bases, with 13 bases between the two germline ends. The CDR3 is 14 amino acids.

J is TRBJ2-7 and V is TRBV6-5; TRBD1 might be the D (5 bases). The germline V gene encodes CDR1 MNHEY and CDR2 SVGAGI. The CDR3 loop spans 14 amino acids. The V end lost 7 bases, the J end lost 6 bases, and 19 bases lay between the germline ends. The CDR3 region is CASKKDLTVPEQYF. The CDR3 bases are TGTGCCAGCAAAAAAGACCTGACAGTCCCCGAGCAGTACTTC.

This rearrangement joins TRBV25-1 to TRBJ1-2; D is unresolved. V lost 0 bases, J lost 4 bases, and 9 bases lay in between. CDR1 MGHDK and CDR2 SYGVNS come from the germline V gene. This CDR3 is built from 14 residues. DNA for the CDR3: TGTGCCAGCAGTGAATATATGGGAGGCTATGGCTACACCTTC. It codes for CASSEYMGGYGYTF.

This chain uses TRBV7-8 with TRBJ1-1; TRBD1 is a possible D gene (5 bases). Trimming pared 3 bases from V and 4 bases from J, leaving 15 bases between. This CDR3 is 15 amino acids long. Germline assignment: CDR1 SGHVS and CDR2 FQNEAQ. CDR3 sequence reads: CASSFLGLGGTEAFF. DNA for the CDR3: TGTGCCAGCAGCTTTTTAGGCCTCGGGGGCACTGAAGCTTTCTTT.

This chain links TRBV6-5 with TRBJ1-6, with 8 bases identical to TRBD1. Trimming took 5 bases from V and 10 from J; bases not matched to a gene: 10. The CDR3 length is 15 residues. Germline V gene sequence: CDR1 MNHEY, CDR2 SVGAGI. The CDR3 DNA sequence: TGTGCCAGCAGTCCCCGAGGACAGGGTGGGTCACCCCTCCACTTT. This codes for CASSPRGQGGSPLHF.

The rearrangement joins TRBV4-1 to TRBJ2-7; a weak D match, TRBD2 (6 bases). Trimming took 1 base from V and 1 from J, leaving 11 bases between them. CDR3 length equals 15 residues. CDR1 and CDR2 (germline): MGHRA, YSYEKL. DNA for the CDR3: TGCGCCAGCAGCCAAGCCCTAGCGAGGTCCTACGAGCAGTACTTC. This encodes CASSQALARSYEQYF.

The chain is built from TRBV5-1 and TRBJ1-1; D gene uncertain. V dropped 4 bases and J dropped 6 bases, with 10 bases sitting between them. The germline V gene has CDR1 SGHRS and CDR2 YFSETQ. The CDR3 has 12 amino acids. The CDR3 DNA reads TGCGCCAGCAGCGTAAGAGGCCCTGAAGCTTTCTTT. Amino acid sequence: CASSVRGPEAFF.

The CDR3 nucleotides read TGTGCCAGTAGTCATTTGGACAGGGAGAATCAGCCCCAGCATTTT. Amino acid sequence: CASSHLDRENQPQHF. This rearrangement joins TRBV19 to TRBJ1-5; 8 positions match TRBD1. Trimming took 5 bases from V and 4 from J; bases not matched to a gene: 7. The CDR3 totals 15 residues. CDR1 and CDR2 (germline): LNHDA, SQIVND (reference sequence).

Only one count was recorded for this clone. The rearrangement uses TRBV6-5 and TRBJ2-7; 9 nucleotides align to TRBD2. The ends lost 6 bases at V and 4 bases at J; junction bases unmatched: 7. The CDR3 spans 14 residues. Per germline, CDR1 MNHEY and CDR2 SVGAGI. The CDR3: CASSLGLARYEQYF. The DNA for the CDR3 is TGTGCCAGCAGCCTCGGACTAGCGCGGTACGAGCAGTACTTC.

The chain carries TRBV9 and TRBJ2-1; 12 bases are a match to TRBD2. The CDR3 is 16 residues long. Unmatched junction bases numbered 7, after V lost 4 bases and J lost 5 bases. The germline V gene encodes CDR1 SGDLS and CDR2 YYNGEE. The CDR3 coding sequence is TGTGCCAGCAGCCCTCGACTAGCGGGAGATAACAATGAGCAGTTCTTC. It encodes CASSPRLAGDNNEQFF.

This rearrangement joins TRBV2 to TRBJ1-1; D remains ambiguous. The CDR3 covers 13 residues. CDR1 is SNHLY and CDR2 is FYNNEI in the germline V gene. The V and J ends lost 7 bases and 4 bases respectively, with 13 bases between them. The DNA for the CDR3 is TGTGCCAGCATGGGCAGCCCCGCCACTGAAGCTTTCTTT. It specifies CASMGSPATEAFF. The variable domain in full, completed from reference TRBV2 and TRBJ1-1, reads EPEVTQTPSHQVTQMGQEVILRCVPISNHLYFYWYRQILGQKVEFLVSFYNNEISEKSEIFDDQFSVERPDGSNFTLKIRSTKLEDSAMYFCASMGSPATEAFFGQGTRLTVV.

This chain links TRBV4-2 with TRBJ2-1, with a possible D match to TRBD2 (6 bases). CDR1 and CDR2 from the germline V gene are LGHNA and YNFKEQ. This CDR3 region has 15 residues. V was shortened by 6 bases and J by 6 bases, with 18 bases between the two germline ends. The CDR3 DNA follows: TGTGCCAGCAGTCACGAAAGACTAGGGTTCAATGAGCAGTTCTTC. Protein product: CASSHERLGFNEQFF.

The chain employs TRBV27 and TRBJ2-7; 7 nucleotides line up with TRBD2. CDR3 length: 15 residues. Germline CDR1 and CDR2: MNHEY and SMNVEV (reference sequence). Unmatched junction bases numbered 6, after V lost 1 base and J lost 3 bases. The CDR3 nucleotides are TGTGCCAGCAGTTTATGGGGAGGGCTAGACTACGAGCAGTACTTC. Translated: CASSLWGGLDYEQYF.

The chain is built from TRBV4-3 and TRBJ2-3, with D hard to call. The CDR3 length is 13 residues. Germline lookup yields CDR1 LGHNA and CDR2 YSLEER. Trimming stripped 0 bases from V and 3 bases from J, with 4 bases between. The CDR3 sequence: CASSQDGTDTQYF. In DNA form, the CDR3 reads TGCGCCAGCAGCCAAGACGGGACAGATACGCAGTATTTT.

The rearrangement uses TRBV7-6 and TRBJ2-1; D might be TRBD2 (6 bases). Germline V gives CDR1 SGHVS, CDR2 FNYEAQ. Trimming shortened V by 5 bases and J by 6 bases, and 17 bases separated the two germline ends. CDR3 size: 15 residues. The CDR3 coding sequence is TGTGCCAGCAGCCCCTCCACGTCGGGGGTCAATGAGCAGTTCTTC. It yields the protein CASSPSTSGVNEQFF.

This rearrangement joins TRBV6-5 to TRBJ2-7, with D possibly being TRBD2 (6 bases). Germline CDR1 MNHEY, CDR2 SVGAGI. Trimming left V 5 bases short and J 6 bases short, with 20 bases between. The length of the CDR3 is 15 residues. The CDR3 reads CASSTLAGPRAEQYF. CDR3 DNA: TGTGCCAGCAGTACACTAGCCGGACCGCGAGCCGAGCAGTACTTC.

The chain has TRBV7-2 and TRBJ2-3; TRBD2 is a possible D gene (5 bases). The germline V gene has CDR1 SGHTA and CDR2 FQGNSA. Deletions cut 3 bases from V and 6 bases from J, with 10 bases between. The CDR3 loop spans 13 amino acids. The CDR3 nucleotides are TGTGCCAGCAGCTTGGCCCGAGGGGATACGCAGTATTTT. It is translated as CASSLARGDTQYF. Full variable domain (remainder filled in from reference TRBV7-2 and TRBJ2-3): GAGVSQSPSNKVTEKGKDVELRCDPISGHTALYWYRQSLGQGLEFLIYFQGNSAPDKSGLPSDRFSAERTGGSVSTLTIQRTQQEDSAVYLCASSLARGDTQYFGPGTRLTVL.

The table lists this clone with a few counts. CDR3 DNA sequence: TGTGCCAGCAGTTACAACGGTCCGGGGGATGCTAATGAAAAACTGTTTTTT. This encodes CASSYNGPGDANEKLFF. The rearrangement uses TRBV7-3 and TRBJ1-4, with D maybe TRBD1 (5 bases). V gave up 6 bases and J gave up 3 bases, with 20 bases separating them. Germline values: CDR1 SGHTA, CDR2 FQGTGA. The CDR3 is 17 residues long. Together with reference TRBV7-3 and TRBJ1-4, the CDR3 gives the full variable domain: GAGVSQTPSNKVTEKGKYVELRCDPISGHTALYWYRQSLGQGPEFLIYFQGTGAADDSGLPNDRFFAVRPEGSVSTLKIQRTERGDSAVYLCASSYNGPGDANEKLFFGSGTQLSVL.

CDR3 in amino acids: CASSEAAGGRAETQYF. The CDR3 region has the DNA TGTGCCAGCAGTGAAGCGGCGGGAGGACGTGCAGAGACCCAGTACTTC. The chain couples TRBV6-1 to TRBJ2-5; TRBD2 aligns across 8 bases. The CDR3 extends over 16 amino acids. Looked up from germline, CDR1 is MNHNS and CDR2 is SASEGT. The trim removed 0 bases at V and 4 bases at J, leaving 7 bases unmatched.

This clone has a single count. This chain links TRBV25-1 with TRBJ2-4; TRBD1 aligns across 9 bases. V was pared by 6 bases and J by 6 bases, with 3 bases of the junction left unmatched. The CDR3 consists of 13 residues. Germline CDR1 is MGHDK and CDR2 is SYGVNS. CDR3: CASRETGGNIQYF. Written as DNA, the CDR3 is TGTGCCAGCAGGGAGACAGGGGGAAACATTCAGTACTTC.

This clone came up a few times. J is TRBJ2-2 and V is TRBV4-2; possible D gene TRBD2, 6 bases. CDR3 length: 16 residues. Trimming took 4 bases from V and 5 from J, leaving 17 bases between them. Looked up from germline, CDR1 is LGHNA and CDR2 is YNFKEQ. CDR3 nucleotides: TGTGCCAGCAGCCGTAGCCAGGCTAGCGTTACCGGGGAGCTGTTTTTT. This codes for CASSRSQASVTGELFF.

This rearrangement joins TRBV18 to TRBJ2-5; 7 nucleotides match TRBD2. The J segment lost 5 bases and the V segment lost 2 bases, leaving 8 bases of the junction unmatched. From germline, CDR1 is KGHSH and CDR2 LQKENI. This CDR3 is built from 15 residues. The CDR3 protein is CASSPSRAGAETQYF. The CDR3 coding sequence is TGTGCCAGCTCACCATCCAGGGCGGGAGCGGAGACCCAGTACTTC.